The clone carrying this T cell receptor beta chain was counted many times. Its antigen is not identified. A sample-barcoded 5' primer and a J-beta primer mix were used in a second PCR of roughly 7 to 12 cycles. TCRdb passed the 5' RACE reads through MiXCR, listing each CDR3 protein once. Here the sample spans some 790,000 distinct CDR3 sequences, about 28% being singletons. This record comes from a study of blood T cells in healthy people across ages. Findings and limits, study-wide: Unsorted PBMCs blocked a conclusive comparison of naive and antigen-experienced cells. Strongly correlated with naive T cell percentage was TCR beta diversity.

Germline V CDR1 and CDR2: SGHVS, FNYEAQ. The CDR3 has 12 residues. V gave up 9 bases and J gave up 3 bases; unmatched junction bases: 3. This TCR was sampled from a woman over 75 in good health. Sequencing used blood. This chain links TRBV7-6 with TRBJ2-3, with 7 bases identical to TRBD2. CDR3 region: CARTSHTDTQYF. DNA of the CDR3: TGTGCCAGGACTAGCCATACAGATACGCAGTATTTT.